The entry below describes one T cell receptor (beta chain). This sample is part of a study of blood T cell repertoires in COVID-19. The protocol was immunoSEQ multiplex PCR, while the TCRdb copy is restricted to in-frame clones and leaves out a portion. The repertoire has 300,000 to 450,000 clones, around 87% of them found once; the top ten carry approximately 2.9%. The CDR3 runs 16 residues. After removal of 0 bases from V and 7 bases from J, the junction contained 10 bases not matched to a gene. CDR1 is MNHNY, CDR2 SVGAGI, per germline (reference sequence). The receptor was isolated from a human donor in a cohort sampled during active COVID-19. Material for sequencing was peripheral blood. The rearrangement links TRBV6-6 to TRBJ2-7; 9 positions match TRBD2. CDR3 nucleotide sequence: TGTGCCAGCAGTTACTCCCTAGGACTAGCGTTGGGGGAGCAGTACTTC. Protein: CASSYSLGLALGEQYF.